In this sample, the clone carrying this TCR beta chain turned up many times. What it binds is not known. V lost 2 bases to trimming and J lost 3 bases; unmatched junction nucleotides: 8. Germline lookup yields CDR1 SGDLS and CDR2 YYNGEE. The CDR3 consists of 16 residues. Constant-region reverse primers amplified full-length variable regions, followed by semi-nested Nested Universal Primer A PCR. TCRdb reanalysed the 5' RACE reads using MiXCR and keeps one entry per CDR3 protein. This sample has over 10,000 distinct CDR3 sequences, with about a quarter found just once. General study points: Tumor Treg TCRs overlapped most with tumor naive CD4+ cells.

Naive CD4+ cells had CD25+ Tregs removed. The sequence derives from a female donor with breast cancer. The rearrangement links TRBV9 to TRBJ1-3, with 7 bases that match TRBD1. Sequenced material: naive CD4+ T cells sorted from blood. Subset of the sample: naive CD4+ T cells, CD4+CD45RA+CD25-. DNA for the CDR3: TGTGCCAGCAGCGTGTTCCAAGGGGGCAGTGGAAACACCATATATTTT. Translated: CASSVFQGGSGNTIYF.